A selection of T cell receptor beta chains follows, all from one sample in a study of T cell responses to AZD1222 COVID-19 vaccine. Sequencing was performed with immunoSEQ multiplex PCR; in TCRdb, only in-frame clones are kept and a portion is missing. In the table there are about 140,000 clones, about 90% of which are singletons. The sample was peripheral blood, taken 28 days after the second AZD1222 dose. The source of these receptors is an adult who received the AZD1222 COVID-19 vaccine. CDR3s include the opening cysteine and the closing phenylalanine or tryptophan. D genes are given only for firm matches. For some rows the clone size is stated as once, few or many, or as a class when expanded; others skip it.

j_gene	len	abundance	v_gene	d_gene	CDR3aa	CDR3nt
TRBJ2-4	13	NA	TRBV3-1/TRBV3-2	NA	CASSQAGKNIQYF	TGTGCCAGCAGCCAAGCCGGGAAAAACATTCAGTACTTC
TRBJ2-7	15	few	TRBV6-2/TRBV6-3	NA	CASSYPQDSLVEQYF	TGTGCCAGCAGTTACCCACAGGATTCACTTGTCGAGCAGTACTTC
TRBJ2-7	12	once	TRBV4-3	NA	CASSQEGGEQYF	TGCGCCAGCAGCCAAGAGGGGGGCGAGCAGTACTTC
TRBJ2-5	12	once	TRBV2	NA	CASNTGKETQYF	TGTGCCAGCAATACAGGGAAGGAGACCCAGTACTTC
TRBJ2-3	14	NA	TRBV10-3	NA	CAISFTGSTDTQYF	TGTGCCATCAGTTTTACAGGGAGCACAGATACGCAGTATTTT
TRBJ1-2	14	NA	TRBV5-4	TRBD1	CASSPTGGPGGYTF	TGTGCCAGCAGCCCGACAGGGGGCCCGGGTGGCTACACCTTC
TRBJ1-5	16	NA	TRBV27	NA	CASRQLGPGMWQPQHF	TGTGCCAGCAGACAATTGGGCCCCGGTATGTGGCAGCCCCAGCATTTT
TRBJ1-1	13	NA	TRBV18	TRBD1	CASARDRSTEAFF	TGTGCCAGCGCCCGGGACAGGAGTACTGAAGCTTTCTTT
TRBJ2-3	14	NA	TRBV5-3	TRBD2	CARSLGGRASTQYF	TGTGCCAGAAGCTTGGGCGGGAGGGCCTCTACGCAGTATTTT
TRBJ1-3	13	few	TRBV3-1/TRBV3-2	NA	CASSPDSFNTIYF	TGTGCCAGCAGCCCCGACAGTTTTAACACCATATATTTT
TRBJ1-1	15	NA	TRBV19	NA	CASSIVRGPGTEAFF	TGTGCCAGTAGTATAGTAAGAGGGCCGGGCACTGAAGCTTTCTTT
TRBJ2-2	15	NA	TRBV11-2	NA	CASSLVYRYTGELFF	TGTGCCAGCAGCTTAGTCTATCGTTACACCGGGGAGCTGTTTTTT
TRBJ2-3	15	NA	TRBV2	TRBD2	CASSTWGEGTDTQYF	TGTGCCAGCAGTACTTGGGGGGAGGGAACAGATACGCAGTATTTT
TRBJ1-5	15	once	TRBV28	TRBD1	CASSNRGMGNQPQHF	TGTGCCAGCAGTAACAGGGGCATGGGCAATCAGCCCCAGCATTTT
TRBJ1-6	16	NA	TRBV9	TRBD1	CASSVAGQGANSPLHF	TGTGCCAGCAGCGTAGCGGGACAGGGGGCTAATTCACCCCTCCACTTT
TRBJ2-3	16	NA	TRBV10-3	NA	CAITKRQGGVTDTQYF	TGTGCCATTACCAAAAGACAAGGTGGTGTCACAGATACGCAGTATTTT
TRBJ2-1	16	NA	TRBV9	NA	CASSPRHRISYNEQFF	TGTGCCAGCAGCCCACGACACAGGATCTCCTACAATGAGCAGTTCTTC
TRBJ2-7	15	once	TRBV28	TRBD1	CASSRGGTGGLEQYF	TGTGCCAGCAGTCGTGGGGGGACAGGGGGCCTCGAGCAGTACTTC